Listed below are T cell receptor beta chains from one sample, sequenced in a study of blood T cell repertoires in COVID-19. Produced via immunoSEQ multiplex PCR; TCRdb's table is partial and in-frame only. The table shows about 250,000 clones, with around 91% occurring only once. The material sequenced was PBMCs or T cells enriched from blood (not recorded which). The receptors shown here come from a woman under 30 who had recovered from COVID-19. Each CDR3 is given with its conserved first and last residue. A D gene is named only where the DNA matches it firmly.

v_call,j_call,d_call,cdr3_nt,cdr3_aa
TRBV19,TRBJ1-1,TRBD1,TGTGCCAGTAGCCCGGCTAGGACAGGGAGGGCTTTCTTT,CASSPARTGRAFF
TRBV19,TRBJ2-7,NA,TGTGCCAGTTCGTCTTGGGGGGGCGCTTACGAGCAGTACTTC,CASSSWGGAYEQYF
TRBV18,TRBJ1-3,TRBD1,TGTGCCAGCTCACGACAGGGAAGCTCTGGAAACACCATATATTTT,CASSRQGSSGNTIYF
TRBV6-1,TRBJ1-5,TRBD1,TGTGCCAGCAGTGAAGCGCTTCAGAGGAGGACAGGGCCTCAGGGGCCCCAGCATTTT,CASSEALQRRTGPQGPQHF
TRBV10-3,TRBJ1-6,TRBD1,TGTGCCATCAGCGAACAACAGGGGCAGTATAATTCACCCCTCCACTTT,CAISEQQGQYNSPLHF
TRBV11-2,TRBJ2-7,NA,TGTGCCAGCAGCAGAGACAGAAGCTCCTACGAGCAGTACTTC,CASSRDRSSYEQYF
TRBV3-1/TRBV3-2,TRBJ2-1,TRBD2,TGTGCCAGCAGCCAAGGGACTAGGGCCTACAATGAGCAGTTCTTC,CASSQGTRAYNEQFF
TRBV6-5,TRBJ2-1,NA,TGTGCCAGCACCAGGGACTCCGAGAATGAGCAGTTCTTC,CASTRDSENEQFF
TRBV29-1,TRBJ2-1,NA,TGCAGCGTTGATTCAACAGGGAGCTCCTACAATGAGCAGTTCTTC,CSVDSTGSSYNEQFF
TRBV19,TRBJ1-1,TRBD1,TGTGCCAGTAGTACGCCGGGACAGATCATGAACACTGAAGCTTTCTTT,CASSTPGQIMNTEAFF
TRBV7-2,TRBJ2-3,TRBD2,TGTGCCAGCAGCCGGGGGTGGGGAGGGCTTAGCACAGATACGCAGTATTTT,CASSRGWGGLSTDTQYF
TRBV2,TRBJ1-2,NA,TGTGCCAGCAGTGTCGGGACAATCAACTATGGCTACACCTTC,CASSVGTINYGYTF
TRBV28,TRBJ1-1,NA,TGTGCCAGCAGTTTAATCGGGGAGGACACTGAAGCTTTCTTT,CASSLIGEDTEAFF
TRBV27,TRBJ1-2,NA,TGTGCCAGCAGTTTATCGGGGGAGGGGTCCACTTTCTATGGCTACACCTTC,CASSLSGEGSTFYGYTF
TRBV12-5,TRBJ1-2,NA,TGTGCTAGTGGTTTGGACCCCAGGGTCTCCAACTATGGCTACACCTTC,CASGLDPRVSNYGYTF
TRBV6-5,TRBJ2-7,NA,TGTGCCAGCAGGAAGGGGGAACGATTCGAGCAGTACTTC,CASRKGERFEQYF
TRBV27,TRBJ1-5,NA,TGTGCCAGCAGCTCAACTGCCGGGTGGGATCAGCCCCAGCATTTT,CASSSTAGWDQPQHF
TRBV5-1,TRBJ1-2,TRBD1,TGCGCCAGCAGTGCCGGACAGGGAAACCTTAACTATGGCTACACCTTC,CASSAGQGNLNYGYTF
TRBV3-1/TRBV3-2,TRBJ1-5,NA,TGTGCCAGCAGCCAAGGGGGCTTTCAGCCCCAGCATTTT,CASSQGGFQPQHF
TRBV9,TRBJ2-5,TRBD1,TGTGCCAGCAGCCCCCCCCGAGGACAGGGCGGAGAGACCCAGTACTTC,CASSPPRGQGGETQYF
TRBV4-1,TRBJ1-1,TRBD1,TGCGCCAGCACCTCGGGACAGGGGAACACTGAAGCTTTCTTT,CASTSGQGNTEAFF
TRBV3-1/TRBV3-2,TRBJ2-1,TRBD2,TGTGCCAGCAGCCCGACTAGCGGGGGACCCGGGGATGAGCAGTTCTTC,CASSPTSGGPGDEQFF
TRBV3-1/TRBV3-2,TRBJ1-5,TRBD1,TGTGCCAGCAGCCCCAATGGAGGGGGCAATAATCAGCCCCAGCATTTT,CASSPNGGGNNQPQHF
TRBV10-3,TRBJ1-1,NA,TGTGCCACCGGCGGGGAAGGAGGCACTGAAGCTTTCTTT,CATGGEGGTEAFF
TRBV10-3,TRBJ1-1,NA,TGTGCCATCCAGTCAGGGGACACTGAAGCTTTCTTT,CAIQSGDTEAFF
TRBV25-1,TRBJ1-2,NA,TGTGCCAGCAGTGATCCCGGGTACGGCTACACCTTC,CASSDPGYGYTF
TRBV5-6,TRBJ2-5,TRBD2,TGTGCCAGCAGCTTGGTTCGGGGGGGAAAGACCCAGTACTTC,CASSLVRGGKTQYF
TRBV5-1,TRBJ1-4,TRBD1,TGCGCCAGCAGCCCGTCCTACGACAGGGATTTTAATGAAAAACTGTTTTTT,CASSPSYDRDFNEKLFF
TRBV4-1,TRBJ1-1,NA,TGCGCCAGCAGCCAAGAGGGCGGGCAGGGGGCTTTCTTT,CASSQEGGQGAFF